This is a list of T cell receptor beta chains from one sample in a study of CD8+ T cells in alopecia areata. Clones were sequenced by immunoSEQ multiplex PCR, and TCRdb holds only the in-frame ones, with some missing. This table holds hundreds of thousands of clones, approximately 60% found once. The source was CD4+ T cells sorted from blood, collected at approximately week 51, from a patient treated with tofacitinib. Receptors were obtained from a human donor with alopecia areata. The CDR3 runs from the conserved cysteine through the conserved F or W. A D gene is named only where the DNA matches it firmly. Clone size is stated in some rows and not others, as once, few, many or a class when expanded.

length,size,J,D,V,DNA,CDR3
14,NA,TRBJ2-5,TRBD1,TRBV27,TGTGCCAGCAGTTCGACAGGGGGCCCAGAGACCCAGTACTTC,CASSSTGGPETQYF
14,NA,TRBJ2-3,NA,TRBV9,TGTGCCAGCAGCGTCGACTTAAGCACAGATACGCAGTATTTT,CASSVDLSTDTQYF
17,NA,TRBJ1-2,TRBD1,TRBV4-3,TGCGCCAGCAGCCAAGATCACCTAGCGACAGGGGGCGACTATAACACCTTC,CASSQDHLATGGDYNTF
15,NA,TRBJ2-1,NA,TRBV5-1,TGCGCCAGCAGCCCGGATCCGGGGGGCCGGGATGAGCAGTTCTTC,CASSPDPGGRDEQFF
14,few,TRBJ2-3,TRBD1,TRBV7-2,TGTGCCAGCAGCTTGGTCAGGGGGTCGGATACGCAGTATTTT,CASSLVRGSDTQYF
13,few,TRBJ2-1,NA,TRBV2,TGTGCCAGCAAGAGAGGACAGAACAATGAGCAGTTCTTC,CASKRGQNNEQFF
14,few,TRBJ2-2,NA,TRBV29-1,TGCAGCACGCGGATGGGGTTAACGACCGGGGAGCTGTTTTTT,CSTRMGLTTGELFF
15,NA,TRBJ2-1,TRBD1,TRBV25-1,TGTGCCAGCAGCCCAACAGGGGCCGGCTACAATGAGCAGTTCTTC,CASSPTGAGYNEQFF
16,NA,TRBJ2-7,NA,TRBV4-3,TGCGCCAGCAGCCAAGATCTGGGTGACACTGCCTACGAGCAGTACTTC,CASSQDLGDTAYEQYF
11,NA,TRBJ2-7,NA,TRBV6-5,TGTGCCAGCAGTCGGAATGACGAGCAGTACTTC,CASSRNDEQYF
12,few,TRBJ1-1,NA,TRBV10-3,TGTGCCTTCAGGGGAGTGAACACTGAAGCTTTCTTT,CAFRGVNTEAFF